This is a list of T cell receptor beta chains from one sample in a study of cytomegalovirus exposure and HLA in healthy donors. Assay used: immunoSEQ multiplex PCR; TCRdb lists only in-frame clones, some missing. The sample shows under 150,000 clones, roughly 78% of them seen only once. The sample comprised PBMCs. Source of these receptors: a woman between 40 and 50 years old in good health and CMV-seronegative. CDR3s include the opening cysteine and the closing phenylalanine or tryptophan. A D gene is named only where the DNA matches it firmly. Some rows mark clone size as missing; the rest say once, few, many or name a class of expanded clone.

TRBD2	TRBV7-7	TRBJ2-1	.	TGTGCTAGCAGCCTCGGGACTAGCCCTTACAATGAGCAGTTCTTC	CASSLGTSPYNEQFF
.	TRBV5-6	TRBJ2-1	.	TGTGCCAGCAGCTTGGGGCCGAAGCAGTTCTTC	CASSLGPKQFF
.	TRBV27	TRBJ1-5	.	TGTGCCAGCAGTTTAGTGGGGAGCGATCAGCCCCAGCATTTT	CASSLVGSDQPQHF
TRBD1	TRBV10-3	TRBJ2-7	few	TGTGCCATCAGTGGGGACAGGGGGCGCCGGGAGCAGTACTTC	CAISGDRGRREQYF
TRBD1	TRBV7-9	TRBJ1-1	.	TGTGCCAGCAGCTCCCAACAGGGGGGCACTGAAGCTTTCTTT	CASSSQQGGTEAFF
.	TRBV6-6	TRBJ1-1	.	TGTGCCAGCAGGCCCACAGGGTTGAACACTGAAGCTTTCTTT	CASRPTGLNTEAFF
.	TRBV4-2	TRBJ2-5	few	TGTGCCAGCAGCCAAGGAGCTAGCCGGGAGACCCAGTACTTC	CASSQGASRETQYF
.	TRBV7-9	TRBJ2-1	.	TGTGCCAGCAGCTTAGCAGGGGCCCGGTTCTTC	CASSLAGARFF
TRBD1	TRBV6-1	TRBJ1-1	.	TGTGCCAACGGGGACAGGAACATGAACACTGAAGCTTTCTTT	CANGDRNMNTEAFF
.	TRBV21-1	TRBJ1-2	.	TGTGCCAGCAGAACAGGTGGCCTCTATGGCTACACCTTC	CASRTGGLYGYTF
TRBD1	TRBV27	TRBJ1-4	.	TGTGCCAGCAGTTTCCGAAGCAGACAGGGGCCGAATGAAAAACTGTTTTTT	CASSFRSRQGPNEKLFF
.	TRBV7-9	TRBJ2-5	.	TGTGCCAGCAGCTTCCCCCTTTCAGAAGAGACCCAGTACTTC	CASSFPLSEETQYF
.	TRBV4-1	TRBJ2-1	.	TGCGCCAGCAGCCAAGAAGGGACAGAGCAGTTCTTC	CASSQEGTEQFF
.	TRBV27	TRBJ1-4	.	TGTGCCAGCAGCCTTCACGGAACTAATGAAAAACTGTTTTTT	CASSLHGTNEKLFF
TRBD2	TRBV6-1	TRBJ2-7	.	TGTGCCAGCAGTTTAGCGGGAGGAAGTCCCTACGAGCAGTACTTC	CASSLAGGSPYEQYF
TRBD2	TRBV5-1	TRBJ2-3	.	TGCGCCAGCAGCGACCGGGGGGTTTCCACAGATACGCAGTATTTT	CASSDRGVSTDTQYF
TRBD1	TRBV19	TRBJ1-5	few	TGTGCCAGTAGTATAGGGACAGGAGGCAATCAGCCCCAGCATTTT	CASSIGTGGNQPQHF
TRBD2	TRBV11-3	TRBJ2-1	few	TGTGCCAGCAGCCCGTATCGGGGGGGTGAGCAGTTCTTC	CASSPYRGGEQFF